This TCR beta chain emerged from a study of blood T cells in healthy people across ages. Samples each yielded at least 6 micrograms of total RNA. PCR was performed a second time for roughly 7 to 11 cycles using a sample-barcoded 5' primer and a J-beta primer mix. Every molecule of cDNA carried a tag from a template-switch adaptor with 12 random nucleotides. TCRdb reprocessed the 5' RACE reads via MiXCR and lists one record per CDR3 protein. The sample carries 2 million or so distinct CDR3 sequences, 49% recorded once. Regarding this clonotype: The antigen is unknown.

Study observations and caveats: PBMCs left unsorted prevented a conclusive naive versus antigen-experienced comparison. A strong correlation between TCR beta diversity and naive T cell percentage was seen.

The V end lost 1 base, the J end lost 4 bases, and 11 bases lay between the germline ends. This CDR3 is 15 amino acids long. Germline V gene sequence: CDR1 SNHLY, CDR2 FYNNEI. This receptor was obtained from a woman aged 40-49 years in good health. The chain employs TRBV2 and TRBJ2-1; D might be TRBD2 (6 bases). Sequenced: blood. CDR3 region: CASSEEGGGYNEQFF. CDR3 coding DNA: TGTGCCAGCAGTGAAGAGGGAGGTGGGTACAATGAGCAGTTCTTC. Full variable domain (rest looked up from reference TRBV2 and TRBJ2-1): EPEVTQTPSHQVTQMGQEVILRCVPISNHLYFYWYRQILGQKVEFLVSFYNNEISEKSEIFDDQFSVERPDGSNFTLKIRSTKLEDSAMYFCASSEEGGGYNEQFFGPGTRLTVL.